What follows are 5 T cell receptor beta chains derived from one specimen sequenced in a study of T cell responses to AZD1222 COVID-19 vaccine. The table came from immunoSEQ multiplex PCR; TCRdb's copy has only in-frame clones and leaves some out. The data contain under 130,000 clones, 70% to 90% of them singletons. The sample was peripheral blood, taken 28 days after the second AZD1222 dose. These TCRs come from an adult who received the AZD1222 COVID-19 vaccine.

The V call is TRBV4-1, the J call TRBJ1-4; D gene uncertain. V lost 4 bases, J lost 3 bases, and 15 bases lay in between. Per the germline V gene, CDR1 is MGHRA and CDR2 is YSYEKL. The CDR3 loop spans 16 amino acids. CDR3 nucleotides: TGCGCCAGCAGCCCCAGCCCCGGGGAAGCTAATGAAAAACTGTTTTTT. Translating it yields CASSPSPGEANEKLFF.

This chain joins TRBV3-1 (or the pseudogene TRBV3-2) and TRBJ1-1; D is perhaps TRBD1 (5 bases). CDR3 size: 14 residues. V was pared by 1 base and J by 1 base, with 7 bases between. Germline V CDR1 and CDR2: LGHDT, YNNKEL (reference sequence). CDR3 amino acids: CASSQARGNTEAFF. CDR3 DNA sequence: TGTGCCAGCAGCCAAGCGAGGGGGAACACTGAAGCTTTCTTT.

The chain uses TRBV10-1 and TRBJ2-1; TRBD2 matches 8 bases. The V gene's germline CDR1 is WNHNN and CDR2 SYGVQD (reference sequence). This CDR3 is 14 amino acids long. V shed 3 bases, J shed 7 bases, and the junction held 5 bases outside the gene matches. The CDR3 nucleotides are TGCGCCAGCAGTGAAAGCGGGAGAGAAAATGAGCAGTTCTTC. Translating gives CASSESGRENEQFF.

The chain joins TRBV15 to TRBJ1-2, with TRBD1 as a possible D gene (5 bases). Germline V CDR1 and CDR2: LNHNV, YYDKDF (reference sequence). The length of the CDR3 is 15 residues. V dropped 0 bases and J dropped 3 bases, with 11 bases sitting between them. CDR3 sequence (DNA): TGTGCCACCAGCAGAGAAGGGCGGGGGTACTATGGCTACACCTTC. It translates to CATSREGRGYYGYTF. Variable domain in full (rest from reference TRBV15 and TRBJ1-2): DAMVIQNPRYQVTQFGKPVTLSCSQTLNHNVMYWYQQKSSQAPKLLFHYYDKDFNNEADTPDNFQSRRPNTSFCFLDIRSPGLGDTAMYLCATSREGRGYYGYTFGSGTRLTVV.

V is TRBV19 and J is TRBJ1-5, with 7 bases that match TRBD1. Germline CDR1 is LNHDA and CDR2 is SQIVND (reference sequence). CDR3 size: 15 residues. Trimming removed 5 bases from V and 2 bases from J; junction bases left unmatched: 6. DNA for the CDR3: TGTGCCAGTAGTCCCCCAGGGGGTGGCAATCAGCCCCAGCATTTT. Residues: CASSPPGGGNQPQHF.